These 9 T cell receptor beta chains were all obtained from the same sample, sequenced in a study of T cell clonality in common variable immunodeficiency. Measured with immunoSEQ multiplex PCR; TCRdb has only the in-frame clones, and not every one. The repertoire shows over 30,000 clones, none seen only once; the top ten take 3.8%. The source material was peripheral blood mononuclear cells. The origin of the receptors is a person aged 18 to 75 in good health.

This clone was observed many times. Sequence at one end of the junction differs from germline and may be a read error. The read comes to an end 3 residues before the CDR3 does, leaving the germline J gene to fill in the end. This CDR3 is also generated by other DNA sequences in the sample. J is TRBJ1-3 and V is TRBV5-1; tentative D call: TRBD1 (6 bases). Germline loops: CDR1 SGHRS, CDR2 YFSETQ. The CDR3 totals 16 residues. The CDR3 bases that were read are TGCGCCAGTCGTCCGGAAGGGGACACATATGGAAACACA. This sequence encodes CASRPEGDTYGNT. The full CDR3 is CASRPEGDTYGNTIYF.

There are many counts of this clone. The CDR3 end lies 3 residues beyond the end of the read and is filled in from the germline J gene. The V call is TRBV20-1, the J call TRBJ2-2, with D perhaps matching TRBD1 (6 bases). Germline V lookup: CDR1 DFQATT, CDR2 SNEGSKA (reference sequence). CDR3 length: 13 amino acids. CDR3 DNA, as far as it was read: TGCAGTGCTCCGGCCCCAGGGGATGAAAAG. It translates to CSAPAPGDEK. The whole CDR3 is CSAPAPGDEKLFF.

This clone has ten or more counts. CDR3 protein: CASSLDYNQPQHF. The DNA read from the CDR3 is TGTGCCAGCAGCTTAGACTACAATCAGCCC. This sequence joins TRBV7-2 and TRBJ1-5; D gene uncertain. The CDR3 goes on 3 residues after the read ends, and that part is filled in from the germline J gene. Germline V gene sequence: CDR1 SGHTA, CDR2 FQGNSA. The CDR3 loop spans 13 amino acids. The V and J ends lost 1 base and 3 bases respectively, with 4 bases between them.

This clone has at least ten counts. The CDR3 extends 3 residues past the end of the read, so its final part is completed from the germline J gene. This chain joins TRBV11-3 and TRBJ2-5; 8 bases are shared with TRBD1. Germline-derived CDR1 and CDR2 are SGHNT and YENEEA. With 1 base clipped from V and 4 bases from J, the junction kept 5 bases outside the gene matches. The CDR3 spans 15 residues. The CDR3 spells CASSLGPGQGETQYF. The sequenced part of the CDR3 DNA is TGTGCCAGCAGCTTAGGACCCGGACAGGGAGAGACC.

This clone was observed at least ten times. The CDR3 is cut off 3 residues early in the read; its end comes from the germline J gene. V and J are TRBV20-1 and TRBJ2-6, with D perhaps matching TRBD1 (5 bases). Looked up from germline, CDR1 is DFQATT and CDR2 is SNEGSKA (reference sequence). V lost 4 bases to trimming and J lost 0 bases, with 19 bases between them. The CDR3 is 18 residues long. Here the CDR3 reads CSAMSAGQVYSGANVLTF. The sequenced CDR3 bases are TGCAGTGCTATGTCCGCAGGGCAGGTTTACTCTGGGGCCAACGTC.

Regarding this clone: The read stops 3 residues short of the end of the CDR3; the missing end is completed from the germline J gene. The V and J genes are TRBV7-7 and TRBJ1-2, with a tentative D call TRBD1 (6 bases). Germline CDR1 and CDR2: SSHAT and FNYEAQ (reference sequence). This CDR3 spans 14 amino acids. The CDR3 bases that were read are TGTGCCAGCAGCATAAAATCAGGGGCAGATACC. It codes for CASSIKSGADT. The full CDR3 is CASSIKSGADTYTF.

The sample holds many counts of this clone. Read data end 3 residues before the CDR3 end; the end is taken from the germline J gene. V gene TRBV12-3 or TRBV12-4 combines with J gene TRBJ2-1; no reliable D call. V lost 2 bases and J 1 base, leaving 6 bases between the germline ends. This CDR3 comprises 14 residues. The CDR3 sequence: CASSLSGSYNEQFF. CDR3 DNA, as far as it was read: TGTGCCAGCAGTTTATCCGGGTCCTACAATGAG.

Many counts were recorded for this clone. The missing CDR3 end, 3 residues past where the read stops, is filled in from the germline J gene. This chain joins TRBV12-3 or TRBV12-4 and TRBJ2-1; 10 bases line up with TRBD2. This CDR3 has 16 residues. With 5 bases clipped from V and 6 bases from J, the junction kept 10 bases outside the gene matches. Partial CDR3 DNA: TGTGCCAGCAGTCTCAACCGGGGACTAGCGATCAATGAG. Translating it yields CASSLNRGLAINE. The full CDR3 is CASSLNRGLAINEQFF.

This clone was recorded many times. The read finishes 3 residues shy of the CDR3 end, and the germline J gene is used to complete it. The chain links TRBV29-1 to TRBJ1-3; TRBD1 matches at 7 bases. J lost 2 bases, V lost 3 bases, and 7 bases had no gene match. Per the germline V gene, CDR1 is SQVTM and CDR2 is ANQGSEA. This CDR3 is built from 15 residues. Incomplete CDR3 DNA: TGCAGCGTTGAGGGGACCACAGGGGCTGGAAACACC. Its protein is CSVEGTTGAGNT. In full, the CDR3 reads CSVEGTTGAGNTIYF. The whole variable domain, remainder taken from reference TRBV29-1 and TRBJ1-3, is SAVISQKPSRDICQRGTSLTIQCQVDSQVTMMFWYRQQPGQSLTLIATANQGSEATYESGFVIDKFPISRPNLTFSTLTVSNMSPEDSSIYLCSVEGTTGAGNTIYFGEGSWLTVV.